A single T cell receptor beta chain is shown here with its context. Which antigen it targets is not known. No quality values exist for individual bases; no much larger clone is one base distant. Trimming removed 1 base from V and 3 bases from J, leaving 6 bases between the germline ends. The CDR3 covers 13 residues, taking in both the cysteine and the phenylalanine. The entry retains the CDR3 DNA only, 39 bases that are in frame from base 1. CDR1 and CDR2 are read off the germline V gene (reference sequence) as SEHNR and FQNEAQ. This entry is derived from a study of CD8+ T cells in alopecia areata listed by TCRdb under 2018. About the study as a whole: The treated patients, all with moderate-to-severe alopecia areata, were enrolled in an open-label pilot trial of oral tofacitinib given at 5 to 10 mg twice daily. Tofacitinib was administered for 6 to 18 months, and 6 months of follow-up off drug were then conducted to assess delayed response and recurrence. The SALT score, which quantifies the percentage of affected scalp surface area, was used to measure disease severity in treated patients. In both human patients and the C3H/HeJ mouse model, the study applied high-throughput TCRbeta sequencing to look at T cell clonal expansion in alopecia areata. On the human side, TCRbeta sequencing was run on scalp tissue and on sorted CD4+ and CD8+ peripheral blood T cells from healthy controls and from alopecia areata patients with either patchy or totalis/universalis disease. Biopsies were taken from tofacitinib-treated patients at baseline and again at 4 and 24 weeks into treatment, and several of those patients also had a later scalp biopsy. Scalp clonality was compared across normal scalp (n=4), patchy alopecia areata scalp (n=8), and alopecia totalis/universalis scalp (n=8). The RNA source kit depended on sample type: the PAXgene miRNA kit for fixed scalp, the miRNeasy kit for PBMCs, and the RNeasy kit for mouse skin. Amplification of TCRbeta CDR3 regions was done by immunoSEQ multiplex PCR using 35 Vbeta forward primers and 13 Jbeta reverse primers. The study at large found these results: With tofacitinib, both scalp clonality and the number of expanded CD8+ clones among the top 100 scalp clones went down significantly. Compared with normal scalp, lesional scalp, particularly in alopecia totalis/universalis, had higher clonality and more expanded CD8+ clones, which suggests antigenic drive. TCR sequences shared between patients were less clear than in mice, possibly partly because of HLA diversity in the patient population. Many expanded lesional clones were found to persist in scalp and blood during tofacitinib treatment, and relapse after treatment cessation may be partly explained by this persistence. Because the treated cohort was small and had only one nonresponder, larger studies are needed to examine links between baseline CD8+ expansion and response. Scalp TCR repertoire analysis is complicated because resident alphabeta T cells in normal human skin are also sequenced, whereas mouse skin is dominated by gammadelta T cells.

The library was generated by the immunoSEQ multiplex PCR assay. To provide template for TCR sequencing, every sample had RNA extracted and reverse transcribed into cDNA. First-strand cDNA was synthesized with SuperScript III using a 2:1 mix of oligo-dT and random hexamers. A synthetic immune receptor repertoire was used to measure amplification bias, and any remaining bias was corrected computationally. The study's processing was this. Raw reads were preprocessed to remove errors, and CDR3 was defined according to IMGT conventions as the region from the conserved cysteine to phenylalanine. Clonality was calculated as 1 minus Shannon entropy normalized by log2 of the number of productive unique TCRs. Whether each scalp clone was CD4 or CD8 was inferred by checking scalp TCRbeta sequences against the CD4 and CD8 repertoires from sorted blood. TCRdb holds this immuneACCESS table with in-frame rearrangements only. Some clones are missing; in checked studies, unresolved V genes explain under half, and the rest has no known cause. That table supplies the V and J calls and clone size; D and trimming were determined from the DNA. This sample holds under 200,000 clones; about three fifths were observed only once. 0.7% to 1% of the sample goes to the ten largest clones.

According to the study, the label for this sample's time point signals: around 4 weeks on oral tofacitinib. The treatment or condition label for this specimen denotes: oral pan-JAK inhibitor, 5-10 mg twice daily. Lesional scalp punch biopsies and peripheral blood were obtained from alopecia areata patients. After PBMCs were isolated by density centrifugation and stained for CD3, CD4 and CD8, a FACSAria was used to sort CD4+ and CD8+ T cells. The starting material was CD4+ T cells sorted from blood, obtained at week 4, from a patient treated with tofacitinib. The sequence links TRBV7-9 to TRBJ1-2, with a weak D call of TRBD1 (5 bases match). The clonotype was recovered from a human donor with alopecia areata. The CDR3 corresponds to CASSLGQYYGYTF. The nucleotide sequence reads TGTGCCAGCAGCTTAGGACAGTACTATGGCTACACCTTC.